The 22 T cell receptor beta chains below come from one sample, sequenced in a study of blood T cell repertoires in COVID-19. The method was immunoSEQ multiplex PCR; TCRdb's version includes in-frame clones alone and lacks a portion of them. The repertoire holds under 300,000 clones, with roughly 91% as singletons. Sequencing input: PBMCs or T cells enriched from blood (not recorded which). The origin of the receptors is a woman between 40 and 55 years old with acute COVID-19.

The chain employs TRBV7-9 and TRBJ1-1, with TRBD1 matching 9 bases. Germline assignment: CDR1 SEHNR and CDR2 FQNEAQ (reference sequence). After removal of 5 bases from V and 4 bases from J, the junction contained 5 bases not matched to a gene. The CDR3 sequence is 14 residues long. The CDR3 coding sequence is TGTGCCAGCAGCCCGGACAGGGGATCCACTGAAGCTTTCTTT. It specifies CASSPDRGSTEAFF.

J is TRBJ2-3 and V is TRBV20-1; D remains ambiguous. This CDR3 spans 11 amino acids. Per the germline V gene, CDR1 is DFQATT and CDR2 is SNEGSKA (reference sequence). V lost 3 bases and J lost 8, with 9 bases in between. The DNA of the CDR3 is TGCAGTGCTAGTGTTCACGGTACGCAGTATTTT. It translates to CSASVHGTQYF.

The J gene is TRBJ1-5, the V gene TRBV5-8; maybe TRBD1 (6 bases). V was cut by 2 bases and J by 0 bases, with 21 bases left in between. The germline gives CDR1 SGHTS, CDR2 YDEGEE. The CDR3 has 19 residues. The DNA for the CDR3 is TGTGCCAGCAGCTTTACTTCGGACAGATTCGGTTATAGCAATCAGCCCCAGCATTTT. Translated, it gives CASSFTSDRFGYSNQPQHF.

The CDR3 reads CASSLYSGYTF. CDR3 DNA: TGTGCCAGCAGCCTGTATTCTGGCTACACCTTC. The chain combines TRBV5-6 with TRBJ1-2; D remains unclear. Germline CDR1 reads SGHDT; CDR2 reads YYEEEE. The CDR3 is made up of 11 amino acids. V was pared by 4 bases and J by 7 bases, with 8 bases between.

The gene calls are TRBV11-2 and TRBJ1-1; 8 nucleotides agree with TRBD1. This CDR3 contains 13 residues. From germline, CDR1 is SGHAT and CDR2 FQNNGV. V dropped 1 base and J dropped 6; count of bases not matched to a gene: 1. DNA of the CDR3: TGTGCCAGCAGCTTAGGGACAGGGTCTGAAGCTTTCTTT. This sequence encodes CASSLGTGSEAFF.

The chain carries TRBV5-6 and TRBJ1-2; maybe TRBD1 (5 bases). Germline CDR1 and CDR2: SGHDT and YYEEEE. Trimming shortened V by 0 bases and J by 7 bases, and 13 bases separated the two germline ends. CDR3 length: 14 residues. The chain's CDR3 is CASSLDPRQGGYTF. The CDR3 coding sequence is TGTGCCAGCAGCTTGGACCCTCGGCAGGGTGGCTACACCTTC.

The V gene is TRBV19, the J gene TRBJ2-3; tentatively, D is TRBD1 (5 bases). This CDR3 is 14 amino acids long. The V gene lost 6 bases and the J gene lost 0 bases, with 10 bases spanning the gap. CDR1 LNHDA and CDR2 SQIVND come from the germline V gene (reference sequence). CDR3 DNA: TGTGCCAGTAGGCAGGCAGGGAGCACAGATACGCAGTATTTT. Translating it yields CASRQAGSTDTQYF.

The chain has TRBV29-1 and TRBJ2-1; TRBD2 is a possible D gene (6 bases). The CDR3 loop spans 12 amino acids. V lost 4 bases, J lost 9 bases, and 13 bases lay in between. Germline V gene lookup returns CDR1 SQVTM and CDR2 ANQGSEA. In DNA, the CDR3 is TGCAGCGTTGTGGAGGGGTCGGGTGAGCAGTTCTTC. It encodes CSVVEGSGEQFF.

This chain connects TRBV7-9 to TRBJ2-2; 7 bases line up with TRBD2. Per the germline V gene, CDR1 is SEHNR and CDR2 is FQNEAQ (reference sequence). The V gene end was trimmed by 5 bases and the J gene end by 14 bases; junction bases not matched to a gene: 8. This CDR3 comprises 12 residues. The DNA for the CDR3 is TGTGCCAGCAGCCTGGAGCGGGGCCACCTGTTTTTT. Its protein is CASSLERGHLFF.

Concerning this clone: The sample carries other DNA sequences with the same CDR3. The V and J genes are TRBV3-1 (or the pseudogene TRBV3-2) and TRBJ2-7; D gene uncertain. The CDR3 has 12 amino acids. Germline assignment: CDR1 LGHDT and CDR2 YNNKEL (reference sequence). The V gene lost 4 bases and the J gene lost 0 bases, with 4 bases spanning the gap. In DNA form, the CDR3 reads TGTGCCAGCAGCCTTAGCTCCTACGAGCAGTACTTC. Translated, it gives CASSLSSYEQYF.

The V and J genes are TRBV14 and TRBJ2-7; D gene uncertain. CDR1 is SGHDN, CDR2 FVKESK, per germline. The CDR3 consists of 13 residues. V gave up 1 base and J gave up 3 bases, with 7 bases separating them. In DNA form, the CDR3 reads TGTGCCAGCAGCCAAGTTTTATACTACGAGCAGTACTTC. Translation gives CASSQVLYYEQYF.

The chain employs TRBV3-1 (or the pseudogene TRBV3-2) and TRBJ2-2; TRBD1 might be the D (6 bases). This CDR3 spans 16 amino acids. V was trimmed by 1 base and J by 5 bases, leaving 14 bases between them. Germline lookup yields CDR1 LGHDT and CDR2 YNNKEL (reference sequence). The CDR3 sequence: CASSQVPGVGTGELFF. The CDR3 DNA sequence: TGTGCCAGCAGCCAAGTTCCAGGGGTCGGTACCGGGGAGCTGTTTTTT.

This chain uses TRBV28 with TRBJ1-2; D gene uncertain. The CDR3 length is 14 residues. Germline V gives CDR1 MDHEN, CDR2 SYDVKM. Trimming left V 0 bases short and J 6 bases short, with 11 bases between. This chain's CDR3 is CASSLWENPNGYTF. CDR3 DNA: TGTGCCAGCAGTTTATGGGAGAACCCAAATGGCTACACCTTC.

The chain uses TRBV18 and TRBJ1-5; 7 bases agree with TRBD1. Trimming cost V 3 bases and J 3 bases; bases outside gene matches: 5. Germline V gene lookup returns CDR1 KGHSH and CDR2 LQKENI. The length of the CDR3 is 15 residues. The CDR3 spells CASSPAGGPNQPQHF. The CDR3 DNA reads as TGTGCCAGCTCACCGGCAGGGGGGCCCAATCAGCCCCAGCATTTT.

This clone occurred a few times. The CDR3 DNA follows: TGTGCCAGCAGGAACAGGGGGAAGCACAATGGCTACACCTTC. Protein sequence: CASRNRGKHNGYTF. The chain joins TRBV2 to TRBJ1-2; the match to TRBD1 covers 8 bases. This CDR3 has 14 amino acids. Losses at the gene ends were 6 bases for V and 6 bases for J; bases not matched to a gene: 9. Germline V CDR1 and CDR2: SNHLY, FYNNEI.

This chain connects TRBV27 to TRBJ2-3; 8 bases are a match to TRBD1. CDR1 is MNHEY and CDR2 is SMNVEV in the germline V gene (reference sequence). Trimming removed 1 base from V and 1 base from J; junction bases left unmatched: 1. The CDR3 is made up of 15 amino acids. The CDR3 region is CASSLLTGGTDTQYF. The CDR3, as DNA: TGTGCCAGCAGTTTATTGACAGGGGGCACAGATACGCAGTATTTT.

V and J are TRBV5-1 and TRBJ1-1; tentatively, D is TRBD1 (5 bases). V was clipped by 4 bases and J by 1 base, with 14 bases between them. The CDR3 is 15 amino acids. The germline V gene has CDR1 SGHRS and CDR2 YFSETQ. For the CDR3, the DNA is TGCGCCAGCAGCCAAGGCCTGCAGGGGAACACTGAAGCTTTCTTT. This encodes CASSQGLQGNTEAFF.

The rearrangement joins TRBV30 to TRBJ1-2; 7 bases line up with TRBD1. CDR1 is GTSNPN and CDR2 is SVGIG in the germline V gene (reference sequence). This CDR3 has 13 amino acids. With V trimmed by 7 bases and J by 3 bases, 8 bases remained unmatched. The CDR3 spells CAFSGTGDYGYTF. CDR3 nucleotides: TGTGCCTTCAGCGGTACAGGGGACTATGGCTACACCTTC.

This clone was seen only once. The rearrangement links TRBV2 to TRBJ1-1, with 7 bases lining up with TRBD1. The V gene's germline CDR1 is SNHLY and CDR2 FYNNEI. V trimming: 7 bases; J trimming: 1 base; junction bases outside the gene matches: 21. CDR3 length: 19 residues. CDR3 amino acids: CASTKERRPPTGPNTEAFF. The CDR3 nucleotides read TGTGCCAGCACTAAAGAAAGGCGACCCCCGACAGGGCCGAACACTGAAGCTTTCTTT.

The rearrangement uses TRBV2 and TRBJ2-3; 11 nucleotides line up with TRBD2. With 8 bases clipped from V and 6 bases from J, the junction kept 4 bases outside the gene matches. Per germline, CDR1 SNHLY and CDR2 FYNNEI. The CDR3 spans 13 residues. CDR3 in amino acids: CASVLAGGDTQYF. The CDR3 DNA follows: TGTGCCAGCGTCCTAGCGGGGGGCGATACGCAGTATTTT.

This rearrangement joins TRBV14 to TRBJ1-2; D call uncertain. The germline V gene encodes CDR1 SGHDN and CDR2 FVKESK. The CDR3 is made up of 13 amino acids. V was pared by 2 bases and J by 5 bases, with 9 bases between. The chain's CDR3 is CASSQRQRYGYTF. The CDR3 nucleotides read TGTGCCAGCAGCCAACGGCAGAGGTATGGCTACACCTTC.

This chain uses TRBV6-5 with TRBJ1-5; maybe TRBD1 (5 bases). The germline V and J ends were trimmed by 8 bases and 7 bases, with 12 bases remaining between them. CDR3 size: 12 residues. The germline gives CDR1 MNHEY, CDR2 SVGAGI. In nucleotides, the CDR3 is TGTGCCAGCGGCCAGGGAGGACAGCCCCAGCATTTT. As protein: CASGQGGQPQHF.